This T cell receptor (beta chain) appears in the sequencing data of a study of blood T cell repertoires in COVID-19. Whole-study context: Spain, Italy and the United States supplied samples that represented acute and convalescent COVID-19. T cells, B-cell-depleted T cells, or PBMCs supplied cDNA or gDNA.

In the original workflow: Reference gene primer amplification gave estimated nucleated cell counts. This table comes from immunoSEQ multiplex PCR, and its TCRdb copy is limited to in-frame clones, with some not included. That table gives V, J and clone size, and the DNA gave D and trimming. The profile shows about 160,000 clones, 85% to 95% of them singletons. Germline-derived CDR1 and CDR2 are LNHDA and SQIVND (reference sequence). The CDR3 consists of 15 residues. V was clipped by 5 bases and J by 0 bases; unmatched bases: 5. The J gene is TRBJ1-1, the V gene TRBV19; 8 positions agree with TRBD1. The TCR originated in a woman between 50 and 59 years old with acute or convalescent COVID-19. Sequenced sample: peripheral blood. CDR3 sequence (DNA): TGTGCCAGTAGTGGAGCAGGGGGCCTGAACACTGAAGCTTTCTTT. This gives the protein CASSGAGGLNTEAFF.